The next 5 T cell receptor beta chains were all read from a single sample in a study of OX40 agonist ivuxolimab in advanced cancers. Assay used: immunoSEQ multiplex PCR; TCRdb lists only in-frame clones, some missing. The data hold some 80,000 clones, with around nine tenths observed a single time. This specimen was CD4+ or CD8+ T cells sorted from blood, taken in a trial of the OX40 agonist ivuxolimab. Source of these receptors: an adult with an advanced solid tumor such as melanoma, head and neck, liver or kidney cancer.

The rearrangement links TRBV7-3 to TRBJ2-1, with D unclear. Deletions cut 2 bases from V and 0 bases from J, with 8 bases between. The germline CDR1 and CDR2 sequences are SGHTA and FQGTGA. This CDR3 has 15 amino acids. The CDR3 region is CASSLQRSSYNEQFF. The CDR3 nucleotides are TGTGCCAGCAGCTTACAAAGGAGCTCCTACAATGAGCAGTTCTTC.

The chain combines TRBV28 with TRBJ2-3; tentative D call: TRBD1 (5 bases). Germline V gene lookup returns CDR1 MDHEN and CDR2 SYDVKM. CDR3 length equals 11 residues. V shed 5 bases and J shed 12 bases, with 12 bases lying between them. CDR3 sequence reads: CASSAGITQYF. The CDR3 DNA sequence: TGTGCCAGCAGTGCAGGGATAACCCAGTATTTT.

This sequence joins TRBV4-2 and TRBJ2-7, with D perhaps matching TRBD1 or TRBD2 (5 bases each). The germline CDR1 and CDR2 sequences are LGHNA and YNFKEQ. The germline V and J ends were trimmed by 1 base and 4 bases, with 11 bases remaining between them. The CDR3 is 14 amino acids. The CDR3 DNA sequence: TGTGCCAGCAGCCAAGGCCGGGACCCTTACGAGCAGTACTTC. Its protein product is CASSQGRDPYEQYF.

V gene TRBV10-3 combines with J gene TRBJ2-7; the D gene could be TRBD1 or TRBD2 (7 bases each). The CDR3 loop spans 12 amino acids. The V end lost 11 bases, the J end lost 7 bases, and 18 bases lay between the germline ends. The germline V gene encodes CDR1 ENHRY and CDR2 SYGVKD. The CDR3 reads CASRGTAGEQYF. The CDR3 DNA sequence: TGTGCCTCCAGGGGGACAGCGGGGGAGCAGTACTTC.

This clone occurred once. The chain links TRBV2 to TRBJ2-6; D possibly corresponds to TRBD1 (6 bases). Germline V gene sequence: CDR1 SNHLY, CDR2 FYNNEI. The V and J ends lost 6 bases and 1 base respectively, with 16 bases between them. The length of the CDR3 is 17 residues. The CDR3 protein is CASRGRQVPSGANVLTF. The CDR3 DNA reads as TGTGCCAGCAGAGGAAGACAGGTCCCTTCTGGGGCCAACGTCCTGACTTTC.